This T cell receptor (beta chain) was captured in a study of CD8+CD57+ T cells in acquired aplastic anemia. The CDR3 runs 15 residues. Germline trimming cut 5 bases from V and 6 bases from J; bases unmatched to any gene: 8. The germline V gene encodes CDR1 MGHDK and CDR2 SYGVNS. The study profiled TCR beta VDJ and CDR3 using genomic DNA as template. TCRdb used MiXCR to reprocess the reads, holding one entry per CDR3 protein. The repertoire includes about 190,000 distinct CDR3 sequences, roughly half of them detected once, and about 16% sits in the top ten. The genes are TRBV25-1 and TRBJ2-3; 10 bases fit TRBD2. Material: sorted CD4+, CD8+, or CD8+CD57+ T cells (not recorded which) from PBMCs. The sequence came from a human donor in good health, serving as a control. This chain's CDR3 is CASSLLAGAGDTQYF. The CDR3 region has the DNA TGTGCCAGCAGTCTCCTAGCGGGAGCGGGCGATACGCAGTATTTT.